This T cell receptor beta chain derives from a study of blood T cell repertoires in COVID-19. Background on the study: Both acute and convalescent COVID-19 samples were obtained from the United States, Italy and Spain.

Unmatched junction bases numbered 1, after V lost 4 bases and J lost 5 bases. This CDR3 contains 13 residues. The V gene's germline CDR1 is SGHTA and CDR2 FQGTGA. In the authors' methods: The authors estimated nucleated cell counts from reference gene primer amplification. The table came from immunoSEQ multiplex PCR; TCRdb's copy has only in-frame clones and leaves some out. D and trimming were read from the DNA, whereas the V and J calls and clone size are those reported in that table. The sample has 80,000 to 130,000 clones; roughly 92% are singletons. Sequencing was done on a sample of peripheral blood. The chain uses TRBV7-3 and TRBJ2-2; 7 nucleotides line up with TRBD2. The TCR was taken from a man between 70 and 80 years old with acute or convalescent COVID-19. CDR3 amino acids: CASSWEGTGELFF. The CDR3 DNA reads TGTGCCAGCAGCTGGGAGGGGACCGGGGAGCTGTTTTTT.